Listed here are 32 T cell receptor beta chains from one sample, sequenced in a study of blood T cell repertoires in COVID-19. The protocol was immunoSEQ multiplex PCR, while the TCRdb copy is restricted to in-frame clones and leaves out a portion. The sample shows about 250,000 clones, over 75% of them seen only once. The sequencing sample was made of PBMCs or T cells enriched from blood (not recorded which). The receptors originated from a man between 18 and 35 years old who had recovered from COVID-19.

The chain links TRBV14 to TRBJ1-1, with D possibly TRBD1 on 6 matching bases. Per germline, CDR1 SGHDN and CDR2 FVKESK. The CDR3 extends over 16 amino acids. V was cut by 3 bases and J by 0 bases, with 14 bases left in between. CDR3 DNA sequence: TGTGCCAGCAGCCAGGGATTCAGGGGTCTGAACACTGAAGCTTTCTTT. Translation gives CASSQGFRGLNTEAFF.

The J gene is TRBJ1-1, the V gene TRBV5-8; possibly TRBD1 for D (5 bases). This CDR3 contains 18 residues. With 3 bases removed from V and 1 base from J, the gap between germline ends came to 22 bases. Germline V lookup: CDR1 SGHTS, CDR2 YDEGEE. The CDR3 protein is CASSSGRGYRYGNTEAFF. In nucleotides, the CDR3 is TGTGCCAGCAGCTCCGGACGAGGATACAGGTACGGGAACACTGAAGCTTTCTTT. The entire variable domain, with the rest obtained from reference TRBV5-8 and TRBJ1-1, is as follows: EAGVTQSPTHLIKTRGQQATLRCSPISGHTSVYWYQQALGLGLQFLLWYDEGEERNRGNFPPRFSGRQFPNYSSELNVNALELEDSALYLCASSSGRGYRYGNTEAFFGQGTRLTVV.

This rearrangement joins TRBV10-3 to TRBJ2-3; 7 bases match TRBD2. Germline loops: CDR1 ENHRY, CDR2 SYGVKD. The CDR3 is 14 amino acids. Trimming at V came to 2 bases and at J to 1 base, leaving 0 bases not matched to a gene. CDR3 DNA sequence: TGTGCCATCAGTGAGCGGGGGGGCACAGATACGCAGTATTTT. Protein: CAISERGGTDTQYF.

V gene TRBV11-3 combines with J gene TRBJ2-1; TRBD2 matches at 15 bases. The junction had 6 bases not matched to a gene; V was cut back by 4 bases and J by 11 bases. CDR3 length: 15 residues. Germline CDR1 reads SGHNT; CDR2 reads YENEEA. CDR3 protein: CASSSGTSGRPQQFF. CDR3 bases: TGTGCCAGCAGCTCGGGGACTAGCGGGAGGCCACAGCAGTTCTTC.

The chain links TRBV30 to TRBJ1-1, with TRBD1 as a possible D gene (5 bases). CDR1 and CDR2 from the germline V gene are GTSNPN and SVGIG (reference sequence). The CDR3 runs 14 residues. V dropped 0 bases and J dropped 3 bases, with 11 bases sitting between them. The CDR3 loop reads CAWSVAGKDTEAFF. CDR3 DNA: TGTGCCTGGAGTGTGGCAGGGAAGGACACTGAAGCTTTCTTT.

This clone has just one count. The chain combines TRBV7-2 with TRBJ2-7; perhaps TRBD2 as D (6 bases). The CDR3 extends over 14 amino acids. Trimming removed 0 bases at V and 11 bases at J, with 17 bases between. The germline gives CDR1 SGHTA, CDR2 FQGNSA. CDR3 residues: CASSLAAQKGRKYF. CDR3 bases: TGTGCCAGCAGCTTAGCCGCCCAGAAAGGGAGGAAGTACTTC.

The chain is built from TRBV6-5 and TRBJ2-7; 8 nucleotides align to TRBD1. The junction had 7 bases not matched to a gene; V was cut back by 6 bases and J by 3 bases. CDR1 is MNHEY, CDR2 SVGAGI, per germline. This CDR3 is 14 amino acids long. CDR3 in DNA: TGTGCCAGCAGCCCGGGACAGGATATCTACGAGCAGTACTTC. Translation: CASSPGQDIYEQYF.

V gene TRBV19 combines with J gene TRBJ2-2; tentative D call: TRBD2 (5 bases). CDR3 size: 14 residues. The ends were cut back, 8 bases at V and 0 bases at J, with 10 bases in the middle. Germline assignment: CDR1 LNHDA and CDR2 SQIVND (reference sequence). CDR3 DNA sequence: TGTGCCAGTTGTGCGAGGGCGAACACCGGGGAGCTGTTTTTT. This translates into CASCARANTGELFF.

The chain couples TRBV7-2 to TRBJ1-1; no firm D call. CDR1 SGHTA and CDR2 FQGNSA come from the germline V gene. Trimming stripped 1 base from V and 10 bases from J, with 16 bases between. This CDR3 region has 14 residues. CDR3 DNA sequence: TGTGCCAGCAGCTTAGAGATGTCGCAGGCCACAGCTTTCTTT. As protein: CASSLEMSQATAFF.

V is TRBV28 and J is TRBJ1-1, with D perhaps TRBD1 (6 bases). Trimming left V 7 bases short and J 4 bases short, with 13 bases between. The CDR3 is made up of 13 amino acids. Germline V CDR1 and CDR2: MDHEN, SYDVKM. The CDR3 loop is CASNTGLITEAFF. The CDR3 DNA reads as TGTGCCAGCAATACAGGGTTGATCACTGAAGCTTTCTTT.

V usage is TRBV19 and J usage is TRBJ2-2, with no clear D. The CDR3 has 13 residues. Per the germline V gene, CDR1 is LNHDA and CDR2 is SQIVND (reference sequence). V was trimmed by 5 bases and J by 3 bases, leaving 7 bases between them. Here the CDR3 DNA reads TGTGCCAGTAGTCCGTACTACACCGGGGAGCTGTTTTTT. This encodes CASSPYYTGELFF.

The rearrangement uses TRBV5-1 and TRBJ1-1; D is perhaps TRBD1 (6 bases). The V end lost 5 bases, the J end lost 0 bases, and 14 bases lay between the germline ends. The germline V gene has CDR1 SGHRS and CDR2 YFSETQ. CDR3 length: 15 residues. CDR3 DNA sequence: TGCGCCAGCAGAATTATGGGGGGGCTGAACACTGAAGCTTTCTTT. Translated: CASRIMGGLNTEAFF.

J is TRBJ1-2 and V is TRBV19, with D possibly matching TRBD1 (5 bases). Germline-derived CDR1 and CDR2 are LNHDA and SQIVND (reference sequence). CDR3 length equals 15 residues. Trimming pared 3 bases from V and 8 bases from J, leaving 19 bases between. The CDR3 is CASSIGGGGSVGYTF. In DNA, the CDR3 is TGTGCCAGTAGTATCGGGGGGGGAGGCTCCGTCGGCTACACCTTC. Full variable domain (rest looked up from reference TRBV19 and TRBJ1-2): DGGITQSPKYLFRKEGQNVTLSCEQNLNHDAMYWYRQDPGQGLRLIYYSQIVNDFQKGDIAEGYSVSREKKESFPLTVTSAQKNPTAFYLCASSIGGGGSVGYTFGSGTRLTVV.

The V call is TRBV2, the J call TRBJ1-2, with 9 positions matching TRBD1. The CDR3 is 12 residues long. V was clipped by 5 bases and J by 14 bases; unmatched bases: 9. Per germline, CDR1 SNHLY and CDR2 FYNNEI. Here the CDR3 reads CASSTGTGLRTF. The DNA for the CDR3 is TGTGCCAGCAGTACCGGGACAGGGTTACGAACCTTC. Based on the CDR3 plus reference TRBV2 and TRBJ1-2, the full variable domain is EPEVTQTPSHQVTQMGQEVILRCVPISNHLYFYWYRQILGQKVEFLVSFYNNEISEKSEIFDDQFSVERPDGSNFTLKIRSTKLEDSAMYFCASSTGTGLRTFGSGTRLTVV.

J is TRBJ2-2 and V is TRBV15; TRBD1 matches 7 bases. The CDR3 has 16 residues. Looked up from germline, CDR1 is LNHNV and CDR2 is YYDKDF (reference sequence). V was pared by 1 base and J by 6 bases, with 8 bases of the junction left unmatched. The CDR3 loop is CATSRGGLGGPGELFF. The CDR3 nucleotides are TGTGCCACCAGCAGAGGGGGTCTAGGGGGCCCCGGGGAGCTGTTTTTT.

The CDR3 loop is CASCGQGVGDEQYF. In nucleotides, the CDR3 is TGTGCCAGTTGCGGGCAGGGGGTCGGGGACGAGCAGTACTTC. This chain joins TRBV9 and TRBJ2-7; TRBD1 agrees at 7 bases. Losses at the gene ends were 8 bases for V and 5 bases for J; bases not matched to a gene: 13. This CDR3 region has 14 residues. The germline gives CDR1 SGDLS, CDR2 YYNGEE.

CDR3 DNA: TGTGCCAGCAGTTACTCGAGTCTTGACACCTACGAGCAGTACTTC. Amino acids: CASSYSSLDTYEQYF. The chain has TRBV6-5 and TRBJ2-7; D call uncertain. V was cut by 0 bases and J by 2 bases, with 11 bases left in between. The CDR3 has 15 amino acids. Germline assignment: CDR1 MNHEY and CDR2 SVGAGI.

On this clone itself: Other nucleotide sequences in the sample specify the same CDR3. The rearrangement links TRBV5-4 to TRBJ1-1, with TRBD1 as a possible D gene (6 bases). Germline assignment: CDR1 SGHNT and CDR2 YYREEE (reference sequence). V was pared by 0 bases and J by 1 base, with 7 bases between. This CDR3 is built from 14 residues. The CDR3, as DNA: TGTGCCAGCAGCTTGGGACAGGCGAACACTGAAGCTTTCTTT. This encodes CASSLGQANTEAFF.

The CDR3 here is CASSATGYEQYF. The CDR3 nucleotides are TGTGCCAGCAGCGCCACTGGCTACGAGCAGTACTTC. This chain connects TRBV11-1 to TRBJ2-7, with unresolved D. Looked up from germline, CDR1 is SGHAT and CDR2 is FQDESV (reference sequence). The CDR3 covers 12 residues. V dropped 5 bases and J dropped 3 bases, with 8 bases sitting between them.

The chain uses TRBV30 and TRBJ2-7, with D unclear. CDR3 size: 11 residues. V lost 2 bases, J lost 5 bases, and 7 bases lay in between. Germline V gives CDR1 GTSNPN, CDR2 SVGIG (reference sequence). For the CDR3, the DNA is TGTGCCTGGAGTACTTCCCACGAGCAGTACTTC. It codes for CAWSTSHEQYF.

The rearrangement joins TRBV28 to TRBJ2-7; TRBD2 agrees at 13 bases. CDR1 is MDHEN, CDR2 SYDVKM, per germline. The CDR3 consists of 16 residues. Losses at the gene ends were 5 bases for V and 6 bases for J; bases not matched to a gene: 10. In DNA form, the CDR3 reads TGTGCCAGCAGTCCACTCCCGGGACTAGCGGGGACCGAGCAGTACTTC. It codes for CASSPLPGLAGTEQYF.

The sample holds a few counts of this clone. This chain joins TRBV11-2 and TRBJ2-5; 8 bases are shared with TRBD1. The CDR3 has 14 residues. Looked up from germline, CDR1 is SGHAT and CDR2 is FQNNGV. With 3 bases clipped from V and 4 bases from J, the junction kept 4 bases outside the gene matches. DNA for the CDR3: TGTGCCAGCAGCTTCCAGGGGGCATCAGAGACCCAGTACTTC. Residues: CASSFQGASETQYF. The whole variable domain, filled in from reference TRBV11-2 and TRBJ2-5, reads EAGVAQSPRYKIIEKRQSVAFWCNPISGHATLYWYQQILGQGPKLLIQFQNNGVVDDSQLPKDRFSAERLKGVDSTLKIQPAKLEDSAVYLCASSFQGASETQYFGPGTRLLVL.

This rearrangement joins TRBV7-9 to TRBJ1-6; D is perhaps TRBD1 (5 bases). The V gene's germline CDR1 is SEHNR and CDR2 FQNEAQ (reference sequence). The CDR3 length is 14 residues. The germline V and J ends were trimmed by 3 bases and 9 bases, with 12 bases remaining between them. CDR3 coding DNA: TGTGCCAGCAGCTTCTCCCAGGGCACTTCACCCCTCCACTTT. Its protein product is CASSFSQGTSPLHF. The variable domain in full, with the rest retrieved from reference TRBV7-9 and TRBJ1-6, is DTGVSQNPRHKITKRGQNVTFRCDPISEHNRLYWYRQTLGQGPEFLTYFQNEAQLEKSRLLSDRFSAERPKGSFSTLEIQRTEQGDSAMYLCASSFSQGTSPLHFGNGTRLTVT.

The V call is TRBV27, the J call TRBJ2-2, with 7 bases fitting TRBD1. The CDR3 spans 16 residues. The trim removed 6 bases at V and 5 bases at J, leaving 12 bases unmatched. CDR1 and CDR2 from the germline V gene are MNHEY and SMNVEV (reference sequence). The CDR3 loop reads CASRKTGTARTGELFF. In nucleotides, the CDR3 is TGTGCCAGCAGAAAAACCGGGACAGCGAGGACCGGGGAGCTGTTTTTT.

V and J are TRBV7-6 and TRBJ2-2; tentatively, D is TRBD1 (5 bases). V was shortened by 5 bases and J by 6 bases, with 10 bases between the two germline ends. Germline loops: CDR1 SGHVS, CDR2 FNYEAQ. This CDR3 has 13 residues. The CDR3 nucleotides read TGTGCCAGCAGCAGCAGGGTCCCCGGGGAGCTGTTTTTT. Translated, it gives CASSSRVPGELFF.

This chain uses TRBV4-1 with TRBJ2-7, with 7 bases aligning to TRBD2. Germline CDR1 is MGHRA and CDR2 is YSYEKL. CDR3 size: 15 residues. The trim removed 1 base at V and 1 base at J, leaving 4 bases unmatched. CDR3 nucleotide sequence: TGCGCCAGCAGCCAAGGACTAGCTATTTCCTACGAGCAGTACTTC. This codes for CASSQGLAISYEQYF.

The chain uses TRBV4-1 and TRBJ2-1; D gene uncertain. This CDR3 comprises 17 residues. Per the germline V gene, CDR1 is MGHRA and CDR2 is YSYEKL. V lost 1 base and J 0 bases, leaving 13 bases between the germline ends. CDR3 loop: CASSQAAVTSSYNEQFF. As DNA, the CDR3 is TGCGCCAGCAGCCAAGCGGCGGTCACGTCCTCCTACAATGAGCAGTTCTTC.

Only a few counts were recorded for this clone. CDR3 loop: CASSLQGAGTEAFF. The CDR3 DNA is TGCGCCAGCAGCTTACAGGGGGCTGGCACTGAAGCTTTCTTT. The rearrangement joins TRBV5-1 to TRBJ1-1; 9 positions agree with TRBD1. J gave up 4 bases and V 2 bases, and 3 bases lay outside the gene matches. Germline V gene lookup returns CDR1 SGHRS and CDR2 YFSETQ. CDR3 length: 14 amino acids.

V gene TRBV18 combines with J gene TRBJ2-5; tentatively, D is TRBD1 (6 bases). Germline CDR1 is KGHSH and CDR2 is LQKENI. The V end was cut by 3 bases, the J end by 5 bases, with 10 bases between. The length of the CDR3 is 13 residues. The CDR3 nucleotides are TGTGCCAGCTCACCCAGGGGAGTGGAGACCCAGTACTTC. This translates into CASSPRGVETQYF.

This rearrangement joins TRBV11-3 to TRBJ2-5; D is perhaps TRBD2 (5 bases). The CDR3 has 14 amino acids. Per germline, CDR1 SGHNT and CDR2 YENEEA. Trimming removed 4 bases at V and 6 bases at J, with 15 bases between. The CDR3 loop reads CASSSSGGVQTQYF. The DNA for the CDR3 is TGTGCCAGCAGCTCCTCAGGAGGAGTTCAGACCCAGTACTTC.

V usage is TRBV6-1 and J usage is TRBJ2-3, with 14 bases fitting TRBD2. The junction had 9 bases not matched to a gene; V was cut back by 4 bases and J by 6 bases. The CDR3 is 17 amino acids. Germline V gene data show CDR1 as MNHNS and CDR2 as SASEGT. CDR3 amino acids: CASSVAGTSGSPDTQYF. The CDR3 DNA is TGTGCCAGCAGTGTAGCCGGGACTAGCGGGAGTCCCGATACGCAGTATTTT.

The V and J genes are TRBV27 and TRBJ1-5; D not certain. The CDR3 is made up of 16 amino acids. Deletions cut 2 bases from V and 7 bases from J, with 18 bases between. Germline V gene lookup returns CDR1 MNHEY and CDR2 SMNVEV (reference sequence). The CDR3: CASSLRSPPSGQPQHF. CDR3 coding DNA: TGTGCCAGCAGTTTACGGTCCCCTCCTTCCGGGCAGCCCCAGCATTTT.